What follows are 9 T cell receptor beta chains derived from one specimen sequenced in a study of shared clonotypes between healthy human individuals. Sequenced by immunoSEQ multiplex PCR; TCRdb stores in-frame clones only, minus some. The sample includes approximately 590,000 clones, 95% seen only once; the top ten take about 0.11%. Naive CD8 populations comprised CD45RO-negative cells positively selected for CCR7, excluding terminally differentiated effector memory CD45RA+ cells. The source material was naive CD8+ T cells sorted from blood. The origin of the receptors is a woman in her twenties or thirties in good health.

The rearrangement links TRBV6-1 to TRBJ2-7; 7 bases are shared with TRBD2. The V gene's germline CDR1 is MNHNS and CDR2 SASEGT. The CDR3 covers 14 residues. The J segment lost 5 bases and the V segment lost 7 bases, leaving 11 bases of the junction unmatched. CDR3 DNA sequence: TGTGCCAGCAAGGTTGGGCGGGAGTCCCACGAGCAGTACTTC. Translation gives CASKVGRESHEQYF.

The chain is built from TRBV4-2 and TRBJ1-2; 7 nucleotides agree with TRBD1. V dropped 2 bases and J dropped 6; count of bases not matched to a gene: 9. The germline CDR1 and CDR2 sequences are LGHNA and YNFKEQ. This CDR3 has 15 residues. CDR3 nucleotide sequence: TGTGCCAGCAGCCAACTAAACCCAGGGGGAGATGGCTACACCTTC. This translates into CASSQLNPGGDGYTF.

V gene TRBV7-6 combines with J gene TRBJ2-5; 9 positions match TRBD1. The J call may be in error: the DNA end matches TRBJ2-7 better. Germline loops: CDR1 SGHVS, CDR2 FNYEAQ. There are 17 residues in the CDR3. The CDR3 is CASSPGTGTPRHYEQYF. CDR3 DNA sequence: TGTGCCAGCAGCCCCGGGACAGGGACCCCTCGCCATTACGAGCAGTACTTC.

The chain joins TRBV7-8 to TRBJ2-3, with 8 bases aligning to TRBD2. V trimming: 5 bases; J trimming: 6 bases; junction bases outside the gene matches: 7. Germline V lookup: CDR1 SGHVS, CDR2 FQNEAQ. CDR3 size: 14 residues. The CDR3, as DNA: TGTGCCAGCAGCCTCCGGGGGGGATCCGATACGCAGTATTTT. Translating gives CASSLRGGSDTQYF.

The V and J genes are TRBV27 and TRBJ2-7; D unresolved. CDR3 length: 13 amino acids. Germline CDR1 reads MNHEY; CDR2 reads SMNVEV (reference sequence). V was pared by 4 bases and J by 2 bases, with 9 bases between. The CDR3 spells CASSSPPPYEQYF. The CDR3 nucleotides are TGTGCCAGCAGTTCCCCCCCACCCTACGAGCAGTACTTC.

The chain combines TRBV4-2 with TRBJ2-1; possible D gene TRBD2, 5 bases. Trimming took 0 bases from V and 1 from J, leaving 13 bases between them. The CDR3 is 17 residues long. The germline gives CDR1 LGHNA, CDR2 YNFKEQ. The CDR3 nucleotides are TGTGCCAGCAGCCAAGATTCGGTACGGGGTTCCTACAATGAGCAGTTCTTC. It specifies CASSQDSVRGSYNEQFF.

J is TRBJ2-7 and V is TRBV28, with D hard to call. Germline-derived CDR1 and CDR2 are MDHEN and SYDVKM. Between the trimmed V and J ends, which lost 5 bases and 1 base, there was a span of 18 bases. The CDR3 is 16 amino acids. CDR3 DNA: TGTGCCAGCAGTCCCCGGGCGGTGGGTCTTTCCTACGAGCAGTACTTC. Amino acid sequence: CASSPRAVGLSYEQYF.

V is TRBV27 and J is TRBJ2-7; 8 bases map to TRBD2. The CDR3 has 14 residues. V was clipped by 5 bases and J by 5 bases; unmatched bases: 8. Germline CDR1 is MNHEY and CDR2 is SMNVEV (reference sequence). CDR3 in amino acids: CASSPSGRSNEQYF. The CDR3 nucleotides read TGTGCCAGCAGTCCGAGCGGGAGATCAAACGAGCAGTACTTC.

The chain has TRBV14 and TRBJ1-4; D is undetermined. V was trimmed by 5 bases and J by 8 bases, leaving 18 bases between them. There are 15 residues in the CDR3. CDR1 is SGHDN, CDR2 FVKESK, per germline. DNA of the CDR3: TGTGCCAGCAGCACCCGGCAAAATATGGGGGAAAAACTGTTTTTT. Residues: CASSTRQNMGEKLFF.